This T cell receptor (beta chain) was found in a study of blood T cell repertoires in COVID-19. Germline V gene data show CDR1 as SEHNR and CDR2 as FQNEAQ (reference sequence). V dropped 4 bases and J dropped 6; count of bases not matched to a gene: 11. This CDR3 is built from 16 residues. Original methodology: How many nucleated cells were present was estimated from reference gene primer amplification. The table came from immunoSEQ multiplex PCR; TCRdb's copy has only in-frame clones and leaves some out. V, J and clone size are taken as reported in that table, and D and trimming were inferred from the DNA itself. The table has fewer than 300,000 clones, around 84% seen once.

Source material: PBMCs or T cells enriched from blood (not recorded which). This TCR was recovered from a man in his forties who had been exposed to COVID-19. The genes are TRBV7-9 and TRBJ2-7, with 11 bases lining up with TRBD2. The DNA for the CDR3 is TGTGCCAGCAGCTCGGACTTACTAGCGGGAGCGGGCGAGCAGTACTTC. Translation: CASSSDLLAGAGEQYF.